This T cell receptor beta chain was captured by sequencing in a study of blood T cell repertoires in COVID-19. Study-level background: Spain, Italy and the United States supplied samples that represented acute and convalescent COVID-19. T cells, B-cell-depleted T cells, or PBMCs supplied cDNA or gDNA.

How the authors handled the data: Quantification of nucleated cells was approximated via reference gene primer amplification. The data were produced by immunoSEQ multiplex PCR, yet TCRdb's version contains in-frame clones alone and is incomplete. The V and J calls and clone size are taken from that table; D and trimming were inferred from the DNA. The table has more than 200,000 clones, over 80% seen once. Trimming cost V 1 base and J 7 bases; bases outside gene matches: 4. CDR1 LGHDT and CDR2 YNNKEL come from the germline V gene (reference sequence). This CDR3 is 15 amino acids long. The origin of this receptor is a woman aged 70-85 years with active or convalescent COVID-19. The V gene is TRBV3-1 (or the pseudogene TRBV3-2), the J gene TRBJ1-6; 7 bases fit TRBD1. The sample taken for sequencing was peripheral blood. The CDR3 DNA reads as TGTGCCAGCAGCCAAGGACAGGGCCAGAATTCACCCCTCCACTTT. This sequence encodes CASSQGQGQNSPLHF.